This T cell receptor (beta chain) was captured in a study of shared clonotypes between healthy human individuals. At the level of the study: The cohort comprised a couple of women and a few men. Their ages spanned 18 to 49 years.

Sequenced by immunoSEQ multiplex PCR; TCRdb stores in-frame clones only, minus some. Here the sample spans about 560,000 clones, roughly 72% being singletons. Recent vaccinations or acute infections were absent in the healthy HIV-negative adult donors. Among the donors, all were Caucasian adults who lived in Nashville, Tennessee. The CDR3 is 14 amino acids. V lost 7 bases and J 4 bases, leaving 16 bases between the germline ends. CDR1 and CDR2 (germline): MNHEY, SMNVEV (reference sequence). This rearrangement joins TRBV27 to TRBJ1-1; tentatively, D is TRBD1 (6 bases). The sample comprised PBMCs. The clonotype was recovered from a woman aged 40 to 50 in good health. Some clones in this sample may be carry-over from other donors' samples. The chain's CDR3 is CASTDSGTFTEAFF. The CDR3, as DNA: TGTGCCAGCACCGACTCCGGGACATTCACTGAAGCTTTCTTT.